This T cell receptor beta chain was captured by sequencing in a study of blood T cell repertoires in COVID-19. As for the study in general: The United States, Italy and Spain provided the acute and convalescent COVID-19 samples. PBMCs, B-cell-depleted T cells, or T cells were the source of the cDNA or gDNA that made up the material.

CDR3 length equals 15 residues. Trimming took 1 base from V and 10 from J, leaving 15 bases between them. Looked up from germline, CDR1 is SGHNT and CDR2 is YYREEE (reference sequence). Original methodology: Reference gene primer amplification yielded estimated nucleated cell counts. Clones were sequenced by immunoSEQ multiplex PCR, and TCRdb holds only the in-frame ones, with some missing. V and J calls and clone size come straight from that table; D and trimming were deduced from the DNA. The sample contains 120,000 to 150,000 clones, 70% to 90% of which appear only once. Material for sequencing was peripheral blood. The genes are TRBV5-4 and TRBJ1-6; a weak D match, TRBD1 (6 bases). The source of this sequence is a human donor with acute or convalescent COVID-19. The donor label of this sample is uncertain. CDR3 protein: CASSLLGRGPSPLHF. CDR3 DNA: TGTGCCAGCAGCTTGTTGGGCAGGGGCCCGTCACCCCTCCACTTT.